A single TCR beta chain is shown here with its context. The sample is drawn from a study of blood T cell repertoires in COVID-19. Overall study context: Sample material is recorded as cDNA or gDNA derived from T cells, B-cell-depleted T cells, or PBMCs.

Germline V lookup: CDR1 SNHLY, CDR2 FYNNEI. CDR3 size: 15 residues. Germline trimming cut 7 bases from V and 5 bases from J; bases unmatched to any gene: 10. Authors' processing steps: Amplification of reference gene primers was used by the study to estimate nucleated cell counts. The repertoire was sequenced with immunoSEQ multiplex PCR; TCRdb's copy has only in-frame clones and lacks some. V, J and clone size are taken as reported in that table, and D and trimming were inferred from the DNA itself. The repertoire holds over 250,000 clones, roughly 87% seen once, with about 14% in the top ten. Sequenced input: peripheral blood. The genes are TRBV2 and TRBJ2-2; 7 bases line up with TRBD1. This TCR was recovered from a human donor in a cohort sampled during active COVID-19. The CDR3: CASKGQQHRTGELFF. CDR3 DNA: TGTGCCAGCAAGGGACAGCAGCATAGGACCGGGGAGCTGTTTTTT.